The 18 T cell receptor beta chains reported below all come from one sample, sequenced in a study of cytomegalovirus exposure and HLA in healthy donors. PCR amplification relied on 60 Vbeta primers (plus 13 Jbeta primers). Assay: immunoSEQ multiplex PCR; the TCRdb copy retains only in-frame clones and omits some. The sample lists around 140,000 clones; 70% to 75% were seen once. The source material was PBMCs. The receptor source for this set is a male donor in good health and CMV-seronegative.

This sequence joins TRBV4-2 and TRBJ1-1, with 9 bases that match TRBD1. This CDR3 has 17 residues. Germline loops: CDR1 LGHNA, CDR2 YNFKEQ. The J segment lost 5 bases and the V segment lost 0 bases, leaving 10 bases of the junction unmatched. The DNA of the CDR3 is TGTGCCAGCAGCCAAGATGGTCTAGGACAGGGGTCTACTGAAGCTTTCTTT. As protein: CASSQDGLGQGSTEAFF.

The V gene is TRBV6-6, the J gene TRBJ1-6, with TRBD1 matching 7 bases. Germline assignment: CDR1 MNHNY and CDR2 SVGAGI (reference sequence). CDR3 length: 14 residues. J gave up 4 bases and V 7 bases, and 4 bases lay outside the gene matches. The CDR3 protein is CASTAGQYNSPLHF. In DNA form, the CDR3 reads TGTGCCAGCACTGCGGGACAGTATAATTCACCCCTCCACTTT.

This clone was picked up one time. The chain employs TRBV5-8 and TRBJ2-5; 9 bases are shared with TRBD1. Unmatched junction bases numbered 5, after V lost 4 bases and J lost 4 bases. CDR1 and CDR2 from the germline V gene are SGHTS and YDEGEE. The CDR3 sequence is 14 residues long. DNA for the CDR3: TGTGCCAGCAGCGAAGGGACAGGGAGAGAGACCCAGTACTTC. It yields the protein CASSEGTGRETQYF.

This sequence joins TRBV2 and TRBJ1-6; possibly TRBD1 for D (6 bases). V was pared by 3 bases and J by 9 bases, with 12 bases between. The CDR3 is 14 amino acids. The germline CDR1 and CDR2 sequences are SNHLY and FYNNEI. CDR3 sequence reads: CASSERQAGSPLHF. CDR3 in DNA: TGTGCCAGCAGTGAGAGACAGGCCGGTTCACCCCTCCACTTT. Full variable domain (missing parts from reference TRBV2 and TRBJ1-6): EPEVTQTPSHQVTQMGQEVILRCVPISNHLYFYWYRQILGQKVEFLVSFYNNEISEKSEIFDDQFSVERPDGSNFTLKIRSTKLEDSAMYFCASSERQAGSPLHFGNGTRLTVT.

The V and J genes are TRBV28 and TRBJ2-2; maybe TRBD2 (6 bases). Trimming cost V 2 bases and J 6 bases, with 13 bases left between them. The germline gives CDR1 MDHEN, CDR2 SYDVKM. The CDR3 is 15 amino acids. The CDR3 is CASSLGGGIPGELFF. The CDR3 DNA sequence: TGTGCCAGCAGTTTAGGAGGAGGGATCCCCGGGGAGCTGTTTTTT.

The chain couples TRBV4-1 to TRBJ1-5; 7 positions match TRBD1. In germline, CDR1 is MGHRA, CDR2 YSYEKL. This CDR3 region has 14 residues. V shed 4 bases, J shed 4 bases, and the junction held 4 bases outside the gene matches. CDR3: CASSLGQANQPQHF. CDR3 nucleotides: TGCGCCAGCAGCCTAGGACAGGCAAATCAGCCCCAGCATTTT.

This clone occurred a few times. The gene calls are TRBV27 and TRBJ1-5; D may be TRBD1 (6 bases). CDR1 and CDR2 (germline): MNHEY, SMNVEV (reference sequence). V lost 6 bases and J lost 6, with 15 bases in between. CDR3 length: 14 residues. This CDR3 is CASRGASIGQPQHF. CDR3 DNA: TGTGCCAGCAGGGGGGCGTCGATCGGTCAGCCCCAGCATTTT.

The rearrangement joins TRBV28 to TRBJ1-6; 8 positions agree with TRBD1. CDR3 size: 15 residues. The germline V gene has CDR1 MDHEN and CDR2 SYDVKM. V gave up 3 bases and J gave up 7 bases; unmatched junction bases: 5. This CDR3 reads CASSLPGGRNSPLHF. CDR3 bases: TGTGCCAGCAGTTTGCCAGGGGGCAGGAATTCACCCCTCCACTTT.

The gene calls are TRBV6-1 and TRBJ2-3, with D hard to call. The CDR3 has 13 residues. V shed 2 bases and J shed 6 bases, with 9 bases lying between them. CDR1 is MNHNS and CDR2 is SASEGT in the germline V gene. The CDR3 is CASSEIVGDTQYF. The DNA of the CDR3 is TGTGCCAGCAGTGAAATAGTCGGGGATACGCAGTATTTT.

The V call is TRBV4-2, the J call TRBJ2-3, with 8 bases lining up with TRBD2. CDR3 length equals 17 residues. Germline V lookup: CDR1 LGHNA, CDR2 YNFKEQ. With 1 base clipped from V and 0 bases from J, the junction kept 6 bases outside the gene matches. As DNA, the CDR3 is TGTGCCAGCAGCCAAGCGAGCGGGGGCTCTAGCACAGATACGCAGTATTTT. Translating it yields CASSQASGGSSTDTQYF.

The gene calls are TRBV2 and TRBJ2-7; no clear D. The CDR3 is made up of 17 amino acids. The V gene lost 2 bases and the J gene lost 5 bases, with 22 bases spanning the gap. Germline loops: CDR1 SNHLY, CDR2 FYNNEI. The CDR3 nucleotides read TGTGCCAGCAGTGAACCCCCTGTGGGTAGAGGTGCGAACGAGCAGTACTTC. Protein: CASSEPPVGRGANEQYF.

This sequence joins TRBV7-2 and TRBJ2-1; the match to TRBD2 covers 14 bases. J was trimmed by 7 bases and V by 2 bases; bases with no gene match: 4. The CDR3 runs to 16 residues. From germline, CDR1 is SGHTA and CDR2 FQGNSA. CDR3 bases: TGTGCCAGCAGCTTAACCGGGACTAGCGGGAGTAATGAGCAGTTCTTC. Its protein product is CASSLTGTSGSNEQFF.

A note on this clone: Germline is not matched at one junction end, which may reflect a read error. The chain combines TRBV7-8 with TRBJ2-3; 11 nucleotides match TRBD1. This CDR3 contains 12 residues. Germline CDR1 and CDR2: SGHVS and FQNEAQ. CDR3 in DNA: TGTGCCAGCAGCATATGGACAGGGGGCGCGAATTTT. This translates into CASSIWTGGANF.

V gene TRBV5-5 combines with J gene TRBJ1-5; D perhaps matches TRBD1 (5 bases). Germline-derived CDR1 and CDR2 are SGHKS and YYEKEE (reference sequence). V was trimmed by 4 bases and J by 2 bases, leaving 10 bases between them. This CDR3 is built from 14 residues. Here the CDR3 DNA reads TGTGCCAGCAGCCGGGGGGACGGCAATCAGCCCCAGCATTTT. It translates to CASSRGDGNQPQHF.

The chain joins TRBV4-3 to TRBJ2-1; possibly TRBD2 for D (5 bases). The CDR3 is 15 amino acids. Germline-derived CDR1 and CDR2 are LGHNA and YSLEER. V was trimmed by 1 base and J by 4 bases, leaving 11 bases between them. The CDR3 nucleotides read TGCGCCAGCAGCCAAGGGAAGGCGGGTTACAATGAGCAGTTCTTC. Translation gives CASSQGKAGYNEQFF.

This clone has only a few counts. This rearrangement joins TRBV27 to TRBJ2-7, with 12 bases fitting TRBD2. Unmatched junction bases numbered 7, after V lost 4 bases and J lost 3 bases. CDR1 MNHEY and CDR2 SMNVEV come from the germline V gene (reference sequence). The CDR3 has 16 residues. CDR3 in DNA: TGTGCCAGCAGTTCCCGCTCGACTAGCGGGAGCTACGAGCAGTACTTC. This sequence encodes CASSSRSTSGSYEQYF.

The chain is built from TRBV28 and TRBJ2-5, with 15 bases that match TRBD2. V was clipped by 3 bases and J by 1 base; unmatched bases: 0. Germline V lookup: CDR1 MDHEN, CDR2 SYDVKM. The CDR3 consists of 16 residues. The CDR3 nucleotides are TGTGCCAGCAGTTTGGGACTAGCGGGGGGCCAAGAGACCCAGTACTTC. It encodes CASSLGLAGGQETQYF.

The rearrangement joins TRBV7-8 to TRBJ2-3, with TRBD2 matching 14 bases. Trimming took 5 bases from V and 0 from J; bases not matched to a gene: 10. The CDR3 covers 19 residues. Germline V gene data show CDR1 as SGHVS and CDR2 as FQNEAQ. CDR3 DNA sequence: TGTGCCAGCAGCCCCGGACTAGCGGGGGGCGCAACTAGCACAGATACGCAGTATTTT. It specifies CASSPGLAGGATSTDTQYF.